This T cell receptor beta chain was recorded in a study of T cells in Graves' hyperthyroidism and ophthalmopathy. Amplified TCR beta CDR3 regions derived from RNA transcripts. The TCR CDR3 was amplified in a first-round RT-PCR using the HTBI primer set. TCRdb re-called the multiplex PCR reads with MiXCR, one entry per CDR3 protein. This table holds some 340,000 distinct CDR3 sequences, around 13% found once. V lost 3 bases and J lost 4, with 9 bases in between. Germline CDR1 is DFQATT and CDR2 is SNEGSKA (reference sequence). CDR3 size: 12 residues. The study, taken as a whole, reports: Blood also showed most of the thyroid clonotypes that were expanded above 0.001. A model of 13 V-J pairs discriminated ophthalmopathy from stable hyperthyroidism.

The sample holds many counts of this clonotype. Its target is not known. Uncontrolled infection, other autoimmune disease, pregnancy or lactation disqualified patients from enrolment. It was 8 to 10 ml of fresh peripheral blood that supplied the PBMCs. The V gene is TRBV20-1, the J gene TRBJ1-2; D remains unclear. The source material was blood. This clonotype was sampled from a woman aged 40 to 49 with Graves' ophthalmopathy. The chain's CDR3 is CSASPGSYGYTF. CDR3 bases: TGCAGTGCTAGTCCCGGGAGCTATGGCTACACCTTC.